The present T cell receptor beta chain was sequenced within a study of blood T cell repertoires in COVID-19. Repertoires were generated with immunoSEQ multiplex PCR, while TCRdb's copy carries only in-frame clones and drops some. The repertoire has 180,000 or so clones, approximately 85% of them found once; the top ten carry 6.5% to 10%. This clone was picked up one time. Sequencing input: peripheral blood. The clonotype originates from a woman aged 60-70 years with acute or convalescent COVID-19.

The CDR3 bases are TGTGCCAGCAGCTCCCCGACAGGGGGCGAGTTAAATGAGCAGTTCTTC. Its translation is CASSSPTGGELNEQFF. The rearrangement links TRBV7-3 to TRBJ2-1, with 10 nucleotides matching TRBD1. The CDR3 has 16 amino acids. Germline V gene data show CDR1 as SGHTA and CDR2 as FQGTGA. Losses at the gene ends were 4 bases for V and 7 bases for J; bases not matched to a gene: 10. The complete variable domain, with remaining parts taken from reference TRBV7-3 and TRBJ2-1, reads GAGVSQTPSNKVTEKGKYVELRCDPISGHTALYWYRQSLGQGPEFLIYFQGTGAADDSGLPNDRFFAVRPEGSVSTLKIQRTERGDSAVYLCASSSPTGGELNEQFFGPGTRLTVL.